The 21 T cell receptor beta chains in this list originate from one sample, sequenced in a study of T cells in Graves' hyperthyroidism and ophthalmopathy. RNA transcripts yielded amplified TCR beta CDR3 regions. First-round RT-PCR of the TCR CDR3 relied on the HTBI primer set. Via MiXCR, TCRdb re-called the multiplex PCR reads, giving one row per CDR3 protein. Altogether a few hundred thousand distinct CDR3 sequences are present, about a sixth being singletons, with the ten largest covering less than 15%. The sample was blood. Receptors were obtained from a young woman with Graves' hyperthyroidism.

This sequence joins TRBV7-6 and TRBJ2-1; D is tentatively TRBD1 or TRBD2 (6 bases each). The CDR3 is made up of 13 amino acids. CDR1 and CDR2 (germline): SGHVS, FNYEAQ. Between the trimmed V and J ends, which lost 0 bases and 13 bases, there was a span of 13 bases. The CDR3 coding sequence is TGTGCCAGCAGCTTAGCGGGGGGCGGAGGCCAGTTCTTC. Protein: CASSLAGGGGQFF.

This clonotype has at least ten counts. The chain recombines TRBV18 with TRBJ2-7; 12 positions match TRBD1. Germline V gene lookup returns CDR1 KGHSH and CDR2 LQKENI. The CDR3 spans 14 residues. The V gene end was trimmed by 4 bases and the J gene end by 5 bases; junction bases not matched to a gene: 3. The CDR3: CASSQGQGAHEQYF. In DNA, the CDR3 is TGTGCCAGCTCACAGGGACAGGGGGCCCACGAGCAGTACTTC.

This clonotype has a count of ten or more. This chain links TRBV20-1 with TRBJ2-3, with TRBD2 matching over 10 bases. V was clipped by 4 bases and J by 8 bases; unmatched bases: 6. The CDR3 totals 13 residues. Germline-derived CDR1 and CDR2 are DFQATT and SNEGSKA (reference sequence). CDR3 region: CSAKVLAGATQYF. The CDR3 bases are TGCAGTGCTAAGGTTCTAGCGGGAGCTACGCAGTATTTT.

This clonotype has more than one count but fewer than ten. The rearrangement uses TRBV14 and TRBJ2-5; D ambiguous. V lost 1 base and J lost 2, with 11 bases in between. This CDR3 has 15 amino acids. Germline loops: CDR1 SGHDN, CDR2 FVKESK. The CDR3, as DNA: TGTGCCAGCAGCCAAGGAGGTGGATCTCAAGAGACCCAGTACTTC. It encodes CASSQGGGSQETQYF.

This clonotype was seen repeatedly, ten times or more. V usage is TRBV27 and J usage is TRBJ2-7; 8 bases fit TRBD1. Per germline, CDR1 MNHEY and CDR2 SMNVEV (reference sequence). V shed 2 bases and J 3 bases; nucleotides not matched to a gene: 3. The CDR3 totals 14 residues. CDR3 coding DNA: TGTGCCAGCAGTTTAAGGGACAGGTACTACGAGCAGTACTTC. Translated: CASSLRDRYYEQYF.

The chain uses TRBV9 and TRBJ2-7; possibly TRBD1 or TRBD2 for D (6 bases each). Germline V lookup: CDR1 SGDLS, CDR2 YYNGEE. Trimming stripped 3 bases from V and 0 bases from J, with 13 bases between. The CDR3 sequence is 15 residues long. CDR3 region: CASSATGAPSYEQYF. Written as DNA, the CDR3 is TGTGCCAGCAGCGCCACGGGGGCCCCCTCCTACGAGCAGTACTTC.

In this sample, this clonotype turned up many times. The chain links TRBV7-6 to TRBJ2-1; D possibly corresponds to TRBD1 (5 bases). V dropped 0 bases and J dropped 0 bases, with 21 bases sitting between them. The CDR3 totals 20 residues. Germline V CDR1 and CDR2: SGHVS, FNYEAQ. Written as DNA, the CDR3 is TGTGCCAGCAGCTTAGCGGCAGGGTTTTGGGCCTCAAGCTCCTACAATGAGCAGTTCTTC. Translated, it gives CASSLAAGFWASSSYNEQFF.

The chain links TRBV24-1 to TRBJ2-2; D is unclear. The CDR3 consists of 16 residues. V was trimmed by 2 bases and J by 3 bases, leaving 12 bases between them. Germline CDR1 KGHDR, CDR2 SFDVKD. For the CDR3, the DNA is TGTGCCACCAGTGATTCTGCATACGCTCACACCGGGGAGCTGTTTTTT. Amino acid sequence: CATSDSAYAHTGELFF.

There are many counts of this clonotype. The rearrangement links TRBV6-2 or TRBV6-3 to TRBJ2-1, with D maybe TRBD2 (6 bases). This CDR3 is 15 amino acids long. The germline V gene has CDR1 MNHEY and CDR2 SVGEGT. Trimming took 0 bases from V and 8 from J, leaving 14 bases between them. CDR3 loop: CASSYSMGLPYEQFF. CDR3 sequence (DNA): TGTGCCAGCAGTTACTCGATGGGACTGCCCTATGAGCAGTTCTTC.

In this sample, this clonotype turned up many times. CDR3 residues: CASSQVTASNLNNEQFF. In DNA form, the CDR3 reads TGTGCCAGCAGCCAAGTGACAGCGTCAAACTTAAACAATGAGCAGTTCTTC. V gene TRBV14 combines with J gene TRBJ2-1; perhaps TRBD1 as D (5 bases). CDR3 length: 17 residues. CDR1 and CDR2 from the germline V gene are SGHDN and FVKESK. Deletions cut 1 base from V and 5 bases from J, with 18 bases between. Based on the CDR3 plus reference TRBV14 and TRBJ2-1, the full variable domain is EAGVTQFPSHSVIEKGQTVTLRCDPISGHDNLYWYRRVMGKEIKFLLHFVKESKQDESGMPNNRFLAERTGGTYSTLKVQPAELEDSGVYFCASSQVTASNLNNEQFFGPGTRLTVL.

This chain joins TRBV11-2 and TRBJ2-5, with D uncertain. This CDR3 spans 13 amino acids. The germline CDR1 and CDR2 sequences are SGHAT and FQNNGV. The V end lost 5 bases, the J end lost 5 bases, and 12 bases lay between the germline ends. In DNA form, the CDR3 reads TGTGCCAGCAGCCCCTCCCTTCGGGAGACCCAGTACTTC. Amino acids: CASSPSLRETQYF.

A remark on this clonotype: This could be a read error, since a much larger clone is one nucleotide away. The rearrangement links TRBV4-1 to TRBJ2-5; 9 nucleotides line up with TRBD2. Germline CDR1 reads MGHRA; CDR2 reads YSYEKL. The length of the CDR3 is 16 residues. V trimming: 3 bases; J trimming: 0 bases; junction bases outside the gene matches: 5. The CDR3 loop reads CASSHGVAGDQETQYF. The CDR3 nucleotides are TGCGCCAGCAGCCACGGAGTAGCGGGGGACCAAGAGACCCAGTACTTC.

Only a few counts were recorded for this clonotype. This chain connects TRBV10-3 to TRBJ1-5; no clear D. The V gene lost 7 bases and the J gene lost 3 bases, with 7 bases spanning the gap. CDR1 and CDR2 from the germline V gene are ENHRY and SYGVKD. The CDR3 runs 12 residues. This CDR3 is CAIITVNQPQHF. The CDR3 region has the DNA TGTGCCATCATCACAGTCAATCAGCCCCAGCATTTT.

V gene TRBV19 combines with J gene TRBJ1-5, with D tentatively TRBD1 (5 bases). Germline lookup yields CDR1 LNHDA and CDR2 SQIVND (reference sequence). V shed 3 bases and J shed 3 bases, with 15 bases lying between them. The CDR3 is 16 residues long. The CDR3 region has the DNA TGTGCCAGTAGTATGAGGACCGACAGCTTCAATCAGCCCCAGCATTTT. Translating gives CASSMRTDSFNQPQHF.

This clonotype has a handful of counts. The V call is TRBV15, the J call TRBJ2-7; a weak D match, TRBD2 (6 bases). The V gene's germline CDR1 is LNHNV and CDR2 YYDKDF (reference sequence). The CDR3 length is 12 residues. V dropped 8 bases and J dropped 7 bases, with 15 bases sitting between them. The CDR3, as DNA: TGTGCCACCGGTTTCATGGAGGGGGAGCAGTACTTC. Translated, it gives CATGFMEGEQYF.

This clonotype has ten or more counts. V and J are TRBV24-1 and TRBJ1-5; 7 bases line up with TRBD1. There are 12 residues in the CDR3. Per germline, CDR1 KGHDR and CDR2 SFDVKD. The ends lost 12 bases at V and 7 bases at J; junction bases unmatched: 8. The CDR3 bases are TGTGCCGCGGGGACAGCCGGCCAGCCCCAGCATTTT. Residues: CAAGTAGQPQHF.

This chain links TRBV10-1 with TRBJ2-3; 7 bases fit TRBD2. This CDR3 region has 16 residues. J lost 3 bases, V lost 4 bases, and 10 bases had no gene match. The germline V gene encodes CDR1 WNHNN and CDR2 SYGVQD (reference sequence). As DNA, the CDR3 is TGCGCCAGCAGTGGATCGGGCGGGAGAGGTACAGATACGCAGTATTTT. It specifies CASSGSGGRGTDTQYF.

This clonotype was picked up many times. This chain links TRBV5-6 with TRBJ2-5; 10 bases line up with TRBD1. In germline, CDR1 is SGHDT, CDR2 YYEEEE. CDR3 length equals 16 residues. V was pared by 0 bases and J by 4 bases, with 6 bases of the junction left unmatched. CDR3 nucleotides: TGTGCCAGCAGCTTGGGAGACAGGGGGCGCCGAGAGACCCAGTACTTC. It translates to CASSLGDRGRRETQYF. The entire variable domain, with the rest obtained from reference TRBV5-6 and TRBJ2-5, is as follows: DAGVTQSPTHLIKTRGQQVTLRCSPKSGHDTVSWYQQALGQGPQFIFQYYEEEERQRGNFPDRFSGHQFPNYSSELNVNALLLGDSALYLCASSLGDRGRRETQYFGPGTRLLVL.

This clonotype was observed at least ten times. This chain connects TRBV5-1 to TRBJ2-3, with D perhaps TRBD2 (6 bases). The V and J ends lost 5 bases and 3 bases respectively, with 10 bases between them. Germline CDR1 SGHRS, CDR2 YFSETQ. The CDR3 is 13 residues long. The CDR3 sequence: CASRAGMTDTQYF. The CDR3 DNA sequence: TGCGCCAGCAGAGCGGGTATGACAGATACGCAGTATTTT.

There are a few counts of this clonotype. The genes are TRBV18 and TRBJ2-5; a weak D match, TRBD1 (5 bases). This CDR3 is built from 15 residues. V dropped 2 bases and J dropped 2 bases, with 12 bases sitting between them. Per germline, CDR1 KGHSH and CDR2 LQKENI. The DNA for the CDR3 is TGTGCCAGCTCACCATCGTCGGACACACAAGAGACCCAGTACTTC. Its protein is CASSPSSDTQETQYF.

Here the CDR3 reads CASSLGGGSSGNTIYF. In nucleotides, the CDR3 is TGTGCCAGCAGCTTGGGGGGCGGCTCCTCTGGAAACACCATATATTTT. The chain employs TRBV5-4 and TRBJ1-3; perhaps TRBD1 as D (5 bases). The germline V gene encodes CDR1 SGHNT and CDR2 YYREEE (reference sequence). CDR3 length: 16 amino acids. V dropped 0 bases and J dropped 0 bases, with 10 bases sitting between them.